Listed here are 25 T cell receptor beta chains from one sample, sequenced in a study of immune evolution from preneoplasia to lung adenocarcinoma. TCRdb's copy holds only in-frame clones and misses some; the assay was immunoSEQ multiplex PCR. The table includes about 14,000 clones, about four fifths detected once. Sequenced: FFPE minimally invasive lung adenocarcinoma tissue. Every receptor here comes from a person aged 70 to 79 with lung adenocarcinoma.

The chain uses TRBV7-9 and TRBJ2-1; D could derive from TRBD1 or TRBD2 (5 bases each). Germline CDR1 and CDR2: SEHNR and FQNEAQ (reference sequence). The length of the CDR3 is 11 residues. Trimming cost V 3 bases and J 12 bases, with 9 bases left between them. The CDR3 here is CASSLKGPQFF. CDR3 nucleotide sequence: TGTGCCAGCAGCTTGAAGGGACCGCAGTTCTTC.

This clone is classed as medium-sized. The V call is TRBV30, the J call TRBJ2-1; possible D gene TRBD1, 6 bases. The V end was cut by 4 bases, the J end by 7 bases, with 11 bases between. This CDR3 comprises 12 residues. Germline CDR1 reads GTSNPN; CDR2 reads SVGIG (reference sequence). Here the CDR3 reads CAWNSRGNEQFF. The CDR3 DNA reads TGTGCCTGGAATTCCAGGGGTAATGAGCAGTTCTTC.

The chain uses TRBV28 and TRBJ1-2; unclear D gene. Germline-derived CDR1 and CDR2 are MDHEN and SYDVKM. The CDR3 totals 14 residues. Trimming took 2 bases from V and 3 from J, leaving 10 bases between them. The CDR3 region is CASSLITFDYGYTF. In nucleotides, the CDR3 is TGTGCCAGCAGTTTAATTACTTTTGACTATGGCTACACCTTC.

The chain links TRBV19 to TRBJ1-5, with D perhaps TRBD1 (6 bases). CDR1 LNHDA and CDR2 SQIVND come from the germline V gene (reference sequence). The CDR3 totals 15 residues. The V and J ends lost 5 bases and 3 bases respectively, with 14 bases between them. The CDR3 here is CASSDGQMNNQPQHF. The DNA for the CDR3 is TGTGCCAGTAGTGATGGACAGATGAACAATCAGCCCCAGCATTTT.

V and J are TRBV7-2 and TRBJ2-7; D not certain. CDR1 and CDR2 from the germline V gene are SGHTA and FQGNSA. The CDR3 length is 11 residues. Trimming pared 2 bases from V and 6 bases from J, leaving 5 bases between. CDR3 amino acids: CASSLQFEQYF. As DNA, the CDR3 is TGTGCCAGCAGCTTACAGTTCGAGCAGTACTTC. The whole variable domain, filled in from reference TRBV7-2 and TRBJ2-7, reads GAGVSQSPSNKVTEKGKDVELRCDPISGHTALYWYRQSLGQGLEFLIYFQGNSAPDKSGLPSDRFSAERTGGSVSTLTIQRTQQEDSAVYLCASSLQFEQYFGPGTRLTVT.

This chain links TRBV28 with TRBJ1-4; D perhaps matches TRBD1 (5 bases). Per the germline V gene, CDR1 is MDHEN and CDR2 is SYDVKM. The CDR3 sequence is 13 residues long. V lost 10 bases and J 5 bases, leaving 14 bases between the germline ends. The CDR3 loop reads CATSGTENEKLFF. The CDR3 DNA reads TGTGCCACTAGCGGGACGGAAAATGAAAAACTGTTTTTT. The variable domain in full, with the rest retrieved from reference TRBV28 and TRBJ1-4, is DVKVTQSSRYLVKRTGEKVFLECVQDMDHENMFWYRQDPGLGLRLIYFSYDVKMKEKGDIPEGYSVSREKKERFSLILESASTNQTSMYLCATSGTENEKLFFGSGTQLSVL.

This chain joins TRBV7-8 and TRBJ1-3; possible D gene TRBD1, 6 bases. The germline V gene has CDR1 SGHVS and CDR2 FQNEAQ. V was cut by 4 bases and J by 0 bases, with 19 bases left in between. The CDR3 consists of 18 residues. The chain's CDR3 is CASSSLRQATISGNTIYF. The CDR3 DNA reads TGTGCCAGCAGCTCCCTCCGACAGGCAACGATCTCTGGAAACACCATATATTTT.

A single count supports this clone. The chain carries TRBV6-5 and TRBJ1-1, with TRBD1 matching over 8 bases. Germline V lookup: CDR1 MNHEY, CDR2 SVGAGI. Losses at the gene ends were 5 bases for V and 7 bases for J; bases not matched to a gene: 6. This CDR3 comprises 13 residues. The CDR3 protein is CASSPGQVFEAFF. Written as DNA, the CDR3 is TGTGCCAGCAGTCCGGGACAGGTCTTTGAAGCTTTCTTT.

This clone was seen only a few times. The chain employs TRBV5-1 and TRBJ2-1; D possibly corresponds to TRBD2 (5 bases). CDR1 is SGHRS and CDR2 is YFSETQ in the germline V gene. V was clipped by 4 bases and J by 3 bases, with 17 bases between them. The CDR3 spans 16 residues. In nucleotides, the CDR3 is TGCGCCAGCAGCCCCCTACTAGGACTGGACTACAATGAGCAGTTCTTC. Encoded protein: CASSPLLGLDYNEQFF.

The chain has TRBV10-3 and TRBJ2-1; D ambiguous. V was clipped by 10 bases and J by 9 bases, with 13 bases between them. Germline CDR1 is ENHRY and CDR2 is SYGVKD. This CDR3 spans 11 amino acids. CDR3 in DNA: TGTGCCACCACTGCGGACCGTGAGCAGTTCTTC. This sequence encodes CATTADREQFF.

The chain links TRBV27 to TRBJ2-1; 15 nucleotides align to TRBD2. The V gene end was trimmed by 3 bases and the J gene end by 7 bases; junction bases not matched to a gene: 4. The CDR3 has 16 residues. From germline, CDR1 is MNHEY and CDR2 SMNVEV (reference sequence). CDR3 in DNA: TGTGCCAGCAGTTTTTCCGGGACTAGCGGGAGGAATGAGCAGTTCTTC. Its translation: CASSFSGTSGRNEQFF.

The rearrangement links TRBV11-2 to TRBJ2-5; 13 bases agree with TRBD2. After removal of 6 bases from V and 2 bases from J, the junction contained 3 bases not matched to a gene. Germline V gene data show CDR1 as SGHAT and CDR2 as FQNNGV. CDR3 length: 15 residues. The CDR3 nucleotides are TGTGCCAGCAGGCCGGGACTAGCGGGGCAAGAGACCCAGTACTTC. Protein sequence: CASRPGLAGQETQYF.

This clone appeared once. The chain recombines TRBV5-1 with TRBJ2-7, with no clear D. The V end was cut by 0 bases, the J end by 2 bases, with 6 bases between. The germline V gene encodes CDR1 SGHRS and CDR2 YFSETQ. The CDR3 is 13 residues long. The CDR3 sequence is CASSLDIAYEQYF. The DNA for the CDR3 is TGCGCCAGCAGCTTGGACATAGCCTACGAGCAGTACTTC. Full variable domain (outside the CDR3, taken from reference TRBV5-1 and TRBJ2-7): KAGVTQTPRYLIKTRGQQVTLSCSPISGHRSVSWYQQTPGQGLQFLFEYFSETQRNKGNFPGRFSGRQFSNSRSEMNVSTLELGDSALYLCASSLDIAYEQYFGPGTRLTVT.

The CDR3 nucleotides read TGTGCCAGCAGTTCACGGACAGGAGCCTTTAATGAGCAGTTCTTC. Translation gives CASSSRTGAFNEQFF. V is TRBV27 and J is TRBJ2-1; TRBD1 aligns across 7 bases. Germline trimming cut 4 bases from V and 7 bases from J; bases unmatched to any gene: 10. This CDR3 contains 15 residues. Germline V gene sequence: CDR1 MNHEY, CDR2 SMNVEV (reference sequence).

DNA for the CDR3: TGTGCCAGCAGTTACTCCTGGGGCGATCAGCCCCAGCATTTT. Translation gives CASSYSWGDQPQHF. The chain uses TRBV6-5 and TRBJ1-5, with D possibly matching TRBD1 (5 bases). Germline lookup yields CDR1 MNHEY and CDR2 SVGAGI. The CDR3 spans 14 residues. The V gene lost 0 bases and the J gene lost 5 bases, with 8 bases spanning the gap.

The rearrangement links TRBV19 to TRBJ1-1; the D gene is possibly TRBD1 (6 bases). V lost 6 bases to trimming and J lost 4 bases, with 18 bases between them. Germline V gene lookup returns CDR1 LNHDA and CDR2 SQIVND (reference sequence). This CDR3 has 15 residues. CDR3 DNA sequence: TGTGCCAGTAGCTCCAGGGGAGTGATGGGCACTGAAGCTTTCTTT. Encoded protein: CASSSRGVMGTEAFF.

This clone appeared a single time. The chain combines TRBV11-2 with TRBJ2-7; weak D call: TRBD2 (6 bases). CDR3 length equals 14 residues. In germline, CDR1 is SGHAT, CDR2 FQNNGV. Trimming shortened V by 0 bases and J by 2 bases, and 8 bases separated the two germline ends. The DNA of the CDR3 is TGTGCCAGCAGCTTAGAGCGGGGAACCTACGAGCAGTACTTC. It specifies CASSLERGTYEQYF.

This clone was picked up a small number of times. V usage is TRBV7-2 and J usage is TRBJ2-7, with D possibly TRBD1 on 5 matching bases. Looked up from germline, CDR1 is SGHTA and CDR2 is FQGNSA. This CDR3 has 14 residues. V was clipped by 3 bases and J by 4 bases, with 13 bases between them. The CDR3 sequence: CASSFAPQGYEQYF. The CDR3 DNA reads as TGTGCCAGCAGCTTTGCACCCCAGGGTTACGAGCAGTACTTC.

The chain joins TRBV21-1 to TRBJ2-7; TRBD2, as called in the table, went unchecked against the DNA. TRBV21-1 is listed as a pseudogene. This CDR3 comprises 13 residues. In nucleotides, the CDR3 is TGTGCCAGCTCCGAGGCAGCTTCTTACGAGCAGTACTTC. Amino acids: CASSEAASYEQYF.

The J gene is TRBJ2-1, the V gene TRBV4-1; TRBD1 matches 7 bases. This CDR3 comprises 16 residues. With 0 bases clipped from V and 3 bases from J, the junction kept 5 bases outside the gene matches. Per germline, CDR1 MGHRA and CDR2 YSYEKL. The chain's CDR3 is CASSQEEQGHYNEQFF. CDR3 nucleotide sequence: TGCGCCAGCAGCCAAGAGGAACAGGGGCACTACAATGAGCAGTTCTTC.

The chain links TRBV29-1 to TRBJ2-3; either TRBD1 or TRBD2 may fit D (5 bases each). This CDR3 has 12 residues. V lost 7 bases and J 0 bases, leaving 8 bases between the germline ends. Germline V gene data show CDR1 as SQVTM and CDR2 as ANQGSEA. DNA for the CDR3: TGCAGCGAGGGGAGCAGCACAGATACGCAGTATTTT. This translates into CSEGSSTDTQYF.

This sequence joins TRBV6-6 and TRBJ1-5; 8 bases align to TRBD1. Trimming took 8 bases from V and 1 from J; bases not matched to a gene: 7. In germline, CDR1 is MNHNY, CDR2 SVGAGI (reference sequence). The CDR3 loop spans 15 amino acids. CDR3 region: CASVWAGGSNQPQHF. CDR3 bases: TGTGCCAGCGTCTGGGCAGGGGGCAGCAATCAGCCCCAGCATTTT.

There are a few counts of this clone. The chain combines TRBV30 with TRBJ2-1; 7 bases agree with TRBD2. Looked up from germline, CDR1 is GTSNPN and CDR2 is SVGIG (reference sequence). With V trimmed by 0 bases and J by 6 bases, 5 bases remained unmatched. The length of the CDR3 is 14 residues. The CDR3 nucleotides are TGTGCCTGGAGTGTACTGACTAGCACCAATGAGCAGTTCTTC. This translates into CAWSVLTSTNEQFF.

The V gene is TRBV7-9, the J gene TRBJ2-7; D not certain. This CDR3 region has 12 residues. Trimming removed 3 bases at V and 6 bases at J, with 9 bases between. Germline loops: CDR1 SEHNR, CDR2 FQNEAQ (reference sequence). CDR3 amino acids: CASSLESGEQYF. CDR3 sequence (DNA): TGTGCCAGCAGCTTGGAGTCAGGCGAGCAGTACTTC.

The chain is built from TRBV29-1 and TRBJ2-3; D is possibly TRBD1 (6 bases). V lost 3 bases, J lost 0 bases, and 10 bases lay in between. Germline V gene lookup returns CDR1 SQVTM and CDR2 ANQGSEA. The CDR3 is 14 residues long. CDR3: CSVDRGASTDTQYF. As DNA, the CDR3 is TGCAGCGTTGACAGGGGCGCTAGCACAGATACGCAGTATTTT.